These T cell receptor beta chains were read from a single sample in a study of Tregs in tolerant kidney transplant recipients. Generated by immunoSEQ multiplex PCR, the TCRdb table keeps only in-frame clones and is missing some. The table records hundreds of thousands of clones, about 80% of them present only once. Material for sequencing was CD4+ T cells from blood. The receptors originated from a human donor in good health. CDR3s include the opening cysteine and the closing phenylalanine or tryptophan. The D gene is left open where the match is weak. Rows may omit the clone size; those that give it use once, few, many or a size class.

abundance: .; d_gene: TRBD1; v_gene: TRBV7-6; j_gene: TRBJ2-7; CDR3aa: CASSTGQGATYEQYF; CDR3nt: TGTGCCAGCAGCACCGGACAGGGAGCCACCTACGAGCAGTACTTC
abundance: .; d_gene: TRBD2; v_gene: TRBV5-6; j_gene: TRBJ2-3; CDR3aa: CASSSAAGGVDTQYF; CDR3nt: TGTGCCAGCAGCTCTGCTGCGGGGGGGGTAGATACGCAGTATTTT
abundance: .; d_gene: .; v_gene: TRBV5-1; j_gene: TRBJ2-3; CDR3aa: CASNTWQGSTDTQYF; CDR3nt: TGCGCCAGCAACACATGGCAGGGCAGCACAGATACGCAGTATTTT
abundance: .; d_gene: .; v_gene: TRBV6-1; j_gene: TRBJ2-5; CDR3aa: CASTQGRLQETQYF; CDR3nt: TGTGCCAGCACCCAGGGACGGCTCCAAGAGACCCAGTACTTC
abundance: once; d_gene: TRBD2; v_gene: TRBV18; j_gene: TRBJ2-7; CDR3aa: CASSTGGLPYEQYF; CDR3nt: TGTGCCAGCTCAACGGGGGGTCTTCCCTACGAGCAGTACTTC
abundance: .; d_gene: TRBD1; v_gene: TRBV7-9; j_gene: TRBJ1-6; CDR3aa: CASSRQGGGSPLHF; CDR3nt: TGTGCCAGCAGTCGACAGGGGGGCGGTTCACCCCTCCACTTT
abundance: .; d_gene: .; v_gene: TRBV6-5; j_gene: TRBJ2-2; CDR3aa: CASSYYGGTGELFF; CDR3nt: TGTGCCAGCAGTTACTATGGTGGGACCGGGGAGCTGTTTTTT
abundance: .; d_gene: TRBD1; v_gene: TRBV5-1; j_gene: TRBJ2-3; CDR3aa: CASSLGQGGFGDTQYF; CDR3nt: TGCGCCAGCAGCTTGGGACAGGGGGGTTTTGGAGATACGCAGTATTTT
abundance: .; d_gene: .; v_gene: TRBV2; j_gene: TRBJ2-7; CDR3aa: CATERGPRGYEQYF; CDR3nt: TGTGCCACCGAAAGGGGGCCCCGGGGGTACGAGCAGTACTTC
abundance: .; d_gene: TRBD2; v_gene: TRBV19; j_gene: TRBJ2-1; CDR3aa: CASRNLAGGPNEQFF; CDR3nt: TGTGCCAGTAGGAACCTAGCGGGAGGGCCAAATGAGCAGTTCTTC
abundance: .; d_gene: .; v_gene: TRBV6-5; j_gene: TRBJ1-1; CDR3aa: CASSYSENTEAFF; CDR3nt: TGTGCCAGCAGTTACTCGGAGAACACTGAAGCTTTCTTT
abundance: .; d_gene: .; v_gene: TRBV6-6; j_gene: TRBJ1-5; CDR3aa: CASSPKGGAGQPQHF; CDR3nt: TGTGCCAGCAGTCCCAAGGGGGGAGCGGGGCAGCCCCAGCATTTT
abundance: .; d_gene: TRBD1; v_gene: TRBV7-3; j_gene: TRBJ2-5; CDR3aa: CASSSRDRGFGETQYF; CDR3nt: TGTGCCAGCAGCTCCCGGGACAGGGGATTTGGAGAGACCCAGTACTTC
abundance: once; d_gene: .; v_gene: TRBV18; j_gene: TRBJ2-7; CDR3aa: CASSPITGTAYEQYF; CDR3nt: TGTGCCAGCTCACCAATAACAGGGACCGCCTACGAGCAGTACTTC
abundance: .; d_gene: .; v_gene: TRBV6-1; j_gene: TRBJ2-1; CDR3aa: CASTRSPRSYNEQFF; CDR3nt: TGTGCCAGCACCCGTAGTCCTCGCAGCTACAATGAGCAGTTCTTC
abundance: once; d_gene: TRBD1; v_gene: TRBV11-1; j_gene: TRBJ1-2; CDR3aa: CASSESGTGGFNYGYTF; CDR3nt: TGTGCCAGCAGCGAATCGGGGACAGGGGGTTTTAACTATGGCTACACCTTC
abundance: .; d_gene: TRBD2; v_gene: TRBV4-2; j_gene: TRBJ2-7; CDR3aa: CASSHREGRNEQYF; CDR3nt: TGTGCCAGCAGCCATCGGGAGGGTAGGAACGAGCAGTACTTC
abundance: .; d_gene: .; v_gene: TRBV19; j_gene: TRBJ1-6; CDR3aa: CASGVFSRDAYNSPLHF; CDR3nt: TGTGCCAGTGGGGTTTTCTCCAGGGATGCCTATAATTCACCCCTCCACTTT
abundance: .; d_gene: .; v_gene: TRBV21-1; j_gene: TRBJ2-3; CDR3aa: CASSPRTSGSTDTQYF; CDR3nt: TGTGCCAGCAGCCCCCGGACTAGCGGGAGCACAGATACGCAGTATTTT
abundance: once; d_gene: .; v_gene: TRBV5-1; j_gene: TRBJ2-3; CDR3aa: CASSLGGLANTDTQYF; CDR3nt: TGCGCCAGCAGCTTGGGAGGTCTAGCGAACACAGATACGCAGTATTTT
abundance: .; d_gene: .; v_gene: TRBV5-1; j_gene: TRBJ1-5; CDR3aa: CASSLDGSQPQHF; CDR3nt: TGCGCCAGCAGCTTGGATGGGAGTCAGCCCCAGCATTTT
abundance: .; d_gene: .; v_gene: TRBV20-1; j_gene: TRBJ2-1; CDR3aa: CSARGGPEQFF; CDR3nt: TGCAGTGCTAGAGGGGGGCCTGAGCAGTTCTTC
abundance: .; d_gene: TRBD2; v_gene: TRBV5-5; j_gene: TRBJ2-1; CDR3aa: CASSLWTSGNNEQFF; CDR3nt: TGTGCCAGCAGCTTATGGACTAGCGGGAACAATGAGCAGTTCTTC
abundance: .; d_gene: .; v_gene: TRBV7-9; j_gene: TRBJ1-1; CDR3aa: CASSLEALTEAFF; CDR3nt: TGTGCCAGCAGCTTAGAGGCGCTTACTGAAGCTTTCTTT
abundance: .; d_gene: TRBD1; v_gene: TRBV2; j_gene: TRBJ2-3; CDR3aa: CASGDRGSTDTQYF; CDR3nt: TGTGCCAGCGGCGACAGGGGTAGCACAGATACGCAGTATTTT
abundance: .; d_gene: .; v_gene: TRBV12-5; j_gene: TRBJ2-3; CDR3aa: CASGAVRYTQYF; CDR3nt: TGTGCTAGTGGGGCGGTCCGCTATACGCAGTATTTT
abundance: .; d_gene: TRBD2; v_gene: TRBV5-4; j_gene: TRBJ2-3; CDR3aa: CASSQAGAGGRDTQYF; CDR3nt: TGTGCCAGCAGCCAGGCTGGAGCGGGGGGCCGAGATACGCAGTATTTT
abundance: .; d_gene: .; v_gene: TRBV6-5; j_gene: TRBJ2-2; CDR3aa: CASRNTGELFF; CDR3nt: TGTGCCAGCAGGAACACCGGGGAGCTGTTTTTT
abundance: .; d_gene: TRBD1; v_gene: TRBV6-5; j_gene: TRBJ2-7; CDR3aa: CAMARDSSYEQYF; CDR3nt: TGTGCCATGGCCCGGGACAGCTCCTACGAGCAGTACTTC
abundance: .; d_gene: .; v_gene: TRBV11-2; j_gene: TRBJ2-7; CDR3aa: CASSLGRSYEQYF; CDR3nt: TGTGCCAGCAGCTTGGGGCGCTCCTACGAGCAGTACTTC
abundance: .; d_gene: TRBD1; v_gene: TRBV18; j_gene: TRBJ1-3; CDR3aa: CASSPSLEGATGNTIYF; CDR3nt: TGTGCCAGCTCACCTTCTTTGGAGGGGGCAACTGGAAACACCATATATTTT
abundance: .; d_gene: TRBD1; v_gene: TRBV7-8; j_gene: TRBJ2-7; CDR3aa: CASSTRQGPPYEQYF; CDR3nt: TGTGCCAGCAGCACCCGACAGGGCCCCCCCTACGAGCAGTACTTC
abundance: .; d_gene: .; v_gene: TRBV11-2; j_gene: TRBJ2-7; CDR3aa: CASSLVEGHTYEQYF; CDR3nt: TGTGCCAGCAGCTTAGTAGAAGGACACACATACGAGCAGTACTTC
abundance: .; d_gene: .; v_gene: TRBV7-9; j_gene: TRBJ1-2; CDR3aa: CASSLDGLDGYTF; CDR3nt: TGTGCCAGCAGCTTAGACGGTTTGGATGGCTACACCTTC
abundance: .; d_gene: .; v_gene: TRBV19; j_gene: TRBJ1-1; CDR3aa: CASSPRTVNTEAFF; CDR3nt: TGTGCCAGTAGTCCCCGGACGGTGAACACTGAAGCTTTCTTT
abundance: .; d_gene: .; v_gene: TRBV7-8; j_gene: TRBJ1-5; CDR3aa: CASSLVLGSNQPQHF; CDR3nt: TGTGCCAGCAGCTTAGTATTGGGGAGCAATCAGCCCCAGCATTTT
abundance: once; d_gene: .; v_gene: TRBV19; j_gene: TRBJ2-7; CDR3aa: CASSIGRGSGKYEQYF; CDR3nt: TGTGCCAGTAGTATAGGTAGGGGCTCGGGGAAATACGAGCAGTACTTC
abundance: .; d_gene: TRBD2; v_gene: TRBV14; j_gene: TRBJ2-5; CDR3aa: CASSQGEPSGTRSETQYF; CDR3nt: TGTGCCAGCAGCCAGGGAGAGCCCAGCGGGACTCGTTCGGAGACCCAGTACTTC
abundance: .; d_gene: .; v_gene: TRBV6-5; j_gene: TRBJ1-1; CDR3aa: CASSAGEGWTEAFF; CDR3nt: TGTGCCAGCAGCGCCGGGGAGGGTTGGACTGAAGCTTTCTTT
abundance: .; d_gene: .; v_gene: TRBV5-1; j_gene: TRBJ2-5; CDR3aa: CASSLSWTEGETQYF; CDR3nt: TGCGCCAGCAGCTTGAGCTGGACGGAGGGAGAGACCCAGTACTTC